Here is one T cell receptor beta chain with its context. Its antigen is not known. V lost 4 bases to trimming and J lost 5 bases, with 17 bases between them. The CDR3 covers 15 residues. Germline-derived CDR1 and CDR2 are SGHTA and FQGNSA. Each sample contributed around 1.1 x 10^5 TCR templates to the assay. Libraries were prepared by immunoSEQ multiplex PCR; TCRdb keeps only in-frame clonotypes and omits some of them. Of about 100,000 clones listed, 92% are singletons. The record originates from a study of siplizumab effects on memory and regulatory T cells. General study results and limits: Naive T cells were seemingly more diverse than memory cells, and major contributions to the alloresponse seemed to be made by them. Suppressive capability of dividing Tregs from siplizumab cultures went unverified. Proliferating CD4+ or CD8+ clones, roughly 80-97% of them, lacked an assignable naive or memory phenotype.

Material: Tregs sorted from blood. This TCR was recovered from a human donor in good health. This chain joins TRBV7-2 and TRBJ2-5; D may be TRBD1 (6 bases). For the CDR3, the DNA is TGTGCCAGCAGCTGGAGCGGTACCCAGGGGGAGACCCAGTACTTC. Amino acids: CASSWSGTQGETQYF.